These 32 T cell receptor beta chains were sequenced from one sample in a study of T cells in tumors after PD-1 blockade. Here immunoSEQ multiplex PCR was the method, and the copy in TCRdb shows in-frame clones only, minus some. The sample shows 45,000 to 60,000 clones, around 85% of them seen only once. The sequenced sample was PBMCs, obtained before anti-PD-1 therapy. Receptor source: a human donor with advanced basal cell or squamous cell carcinoma (not recorded which).

The chain has TRBV7-2 and TRBJ1-6; no firm D call. Germline CDR1 reads SGHTA; CDR2 reads FQGNSA. The V end was cut by 3 bases, the J end by 0 bases, with 12 bases between. The CDR3 has 17 residues. In DNA, the CDR3 is TGTGCCAGCAGCTTTGGTCCGTTAAGCTCCTATAATTCACCCCTCCACTTT. It yields the protein CASSFGPLSSYNSPLHF.

The rearrangement links TRBV28 to TRBJ1-1; maybe TRBD1 (6 bases). The CDR3 runs 12 residues. Trimming took off 10 bases at V and 4 bases at J, with 13 bases between the two ends. Per the germline V gene, CDR1 is MDHEN and CDR2 is SYDVKM. This CDR3 reads CATHRATTEAFF. CDR3 DNA sequence: TGTGCCACCCACAGGGCCACCACTGAAGCTTTCTTT. The whole variable domain, remainder taken from reference TRBV28 and TRBJ1-1, is DVKVTQSSRYLVKRTGEKVFLECVQDMDHENMFWYRQDPGLGLRLIYFSYDVKMKEKGDIPEGYSVSREKKERFSLILESASTNQTSMYLCATHRATTEAFFGQGTRLTVV.

V usage is TRBV2 and J usage is TRBJ2-7; D is uncertain. The germline CDR1 and CDR2 sequences are SNHLY and FYNNEI. CDR3 length: 14 amino acids. V lost 6 bases to trimming and J lost 0 bases, with 12 bases between them. The CDR3 protein is CASSLSRSSYEQYF. The CDR3 nucleotides are TGTGCCAGCAGCTTAAGTCGCAGCTCCTACGAGCAGTACTTC.

Worth noting for this clone: Other nucleotide sequences in the sample specify the same CDR3. This rearrangement joins TRBV2 to TRBJ2-3, with 13 nucleotides matching TRBD2. Germline CDR1 is SNHLY and CDR2 is FYNNEI. The CDR3 is made up of 18 amino acids. The V segment lost 3 bases and the J segment 0 bases; nucleotides outside the gene matches: 6. Written as DNA, the CDR3 is TGTGCCAGCAGTGACCGACTAGCGGGGGGTCCTAGCACAGATACGCAGTATTTT. Translation gives CASSDRLAGGPSTDTQYF.

The rearrangement links TRBV4-1 to TRBJ1-5; D is uncertain. Per germline, CDR1 MGHRA and CDR2 YSYEKL. V lost 3 bases and J lost 4, with 7 bases in between. The CDR3 sequence is 13 residues long. In DNA, the CDR3 is TGCGCCAGCAGCCAGCAGGAAAATCAGCCCCAGCATTTT. Translating gives CASSQQENQPQHF.

This clone was seen repeatedly, ten times or more. CDR3 bases: TGTGCCAGCAGGGGCAGGGGGGAGGGCTACACCTTC. This gives the protein CASRGRGEGYTF. The chain is built from TRBV7-8 and TRBJ1-2; 7 bases are a match to TRBD1. J lost 8 bases, V lost 6 bases, and 6 bases had no gene match. This CDR3 region has 12 residues. Per germline, CDR1 SGHVS and CDR2 FQNEAQ.

V usage is TRBV24-1 and J usage is TRBJ1-3; D is ambiguous. The V end lost 4 bases, the J end lost 0 bases, and 6 bases lay between the germline ends. The germline gives CDR1 KGHDR, CDR2 SFDVKD. The CDR3 covers 14 residues. The DNA of the CDR3 is TGTGCCACCAGTGAGGGCCACTCTGGAAACACCATATATTTT. Translating it yields CATSEGHSGNTIYF.

This clone was counted between two and nine times. This rearrangement joins TRBV2 to TRBJ1-5; TRBD1 matches at 10 bases. This CDR3 spans 16 amino acids. Germline V gene sequence: CDR1 SNHLY, CDR2 FYNNEI. The junction had 7 bases not matched to a gene; V was cut back by 3 bases and J by 5 bases. CDR3 in amino acids: CASSDRTGGLDQPQHF. Written as DNA, the CDR3 is TGTGCCAGCAGTGATAGGACAGGGGGTTTGGATCAGCCCCAGCATTTT.

V gene TRBV29-1 combines with J gene TRBJ2-7, with D perhaps TRBD1 or TRBD2 (6 bases each). The CDR3 runs 14 residues. Germline CDR1 reads SQVTM; CDR2 reads ANQGSEA. Trimming cost V 4 bases and J 3 bases, with 16 bases left between them. The CDR3 reads CSVGGRDGNYEQYF. Written as DNA, the CDR3 is TGCAGCGTTGGGGGGCGGGACGGAAACTACGAGCAGTACTTC.

The genes are TRBV4-2 and TRBJ1-2; D is perhaps TRBD1 (6 bases). With 0 bases removed from V and 4 bases from J, the gap between germline ends came to 9 bases. The V gene's germline CDR1 is LGHNA and CDR2 YNFKEQ. This CDR3 contains 14 residues. This chain's CDR3 is CASSQDLDSYGYTF. For the CDR3, the DNA is TGTGCCAGCAGCCAAGATCTGGACAGCTATGGCTACACCTTC.

The genes are TRBV6-6 and TRBJ1-1; no reliable D call. Deletions cut 5 bases from V and 8 bases from J, with 12 bases between. The CDR3 has 12 amino acids. CDR1 is MNHNY, CDR2 SVGAGI, per germline (reference sequence). This CDR3 is CASSVIEKEAFF. DNA of the CDR3: TGTGCCAGCAGTGTCATAGAGAAAGAAGCTTTCTTT.

The chain has TRBV5-1 and TRBJ2-7; 15 bases map to TRBD2. CDR3 length: 15 residues. The J segment lost 5 bases and the V segment lost 3 bases, leaving 3 bases of the junction unmatched. Germline lookup yields CDR1 SGHRS and CDR2 YFSETQ. Written as DNA, the CDR3 is TGCGCCAGCAGCTCCAGGACTAGCGGGAGGGACGAGCAGTACTTC. Its translation: CASSSRTSGRDEQYF.

This chain connects TRBV9 to TRBJ2-5, with D uncertain. The V gene lost 4 bases and the J gene lost 5 bases, with 12 bases spanning the gap. Germline CDR1 is SGDLS and CDR2 is YYNGEE. This CDR3 has 13 amino acids. The CDR3 protein is CASSSPMRETQYF. The CDR3 nucleotides are TGTGCCAGCAGCTCCCCAATGCGGGAGACCCAGTACTTC.

In nucleotides, the CDR3 is TGTGCCAGCAGTTTTGAGTTTAGGGATACGCAGTATTTT. Protein product: CASSFEFRDTQYF. V usage is TRBV12-3 or TRBV12-4 and J usage is TRBJ2-3; no clear D gene. V was shortened by 3 bases and J by 6 bases, with 10 bases between the two germline ends. This CDR3 is 13 amino acids long.

With regard to this clone: The junction and the germline gene differ at one end; a read error may be behind it. The DNA for the CDR3 is TGTGCCAACAGTTCCCGGGACAGGGCCAATGAGCAGTTCTTC. Its translation is CANSSRDRANEQFF. The rearrangement links TRBV6-5 to TRBJ2-1; 9 nucleotides line up with TRBD1. From germline, CDR1 is MNHEY and CDR2 SVGAGI. The CDR3 has 14 residues.

By frequency in the sample, this clone is medium-sized. This chain connects TRBV7-9 to TRBJ2-7; TRBD1 is a possible D gene (5 bases). Germline values: CDR1 SEHNR, CDR2 FQNEAQ (reference sequence). V lost 4 bases to trimming and J lost 3 bases, with 13 bases between them. This CDR3 is built from 14 residues. This CDR3 is CASSSTGRSYEQYF. DNA of the CDR3: TGTGCCAGCAGCTCAACAGGCCGCAGCTACGAGCAGTACTTC. The full variable domain, completed using reference TRBV7-9 and TRBJ2-7, is DTGVSQNPRHKITKRGQNVTFRCDPISEHNRLYWYRQTLGQGPEFLTYFQNEAQLEKSRLLSDRFSAERPKGSFSTLEIQRTEQGDSAMYLCASSSTGRSYEQYFGPGTRLTVT.

The chain carries TRBV3-1 (or the pseudogene TRBV3-2) and TRBJ2-7; D could derive from TRBD1 or TRBD2 (6 bases each). This CDR3 is built from 14 residues. Trimming shortened V by 1 base and J by 4 bases, and 11 bases separated the two germline ends. Germline CDR1 is LGHDT and CDR2 is YNNKEL (reference sequence). The CDR3 spells CASSQGLGGYEQYF. The CDR3 DNA follows: TGTGCCAGCAGCCAAGGACTAGGGGGGTACGAGCAGTACTTC.

This chain joins TRBV29-1 and TRBJ1-1; D is unclear. The germline gives CDR1 SQVTM, CDR2 ANQGSEA. V lost 4 bases to trimming and J lost 8 bases, with 5 bases between them. There are 9 residues in the CDR3. The CDR3 DNA is TGCAGCGTTGGGCCCGAAGCTTTCTTT. Its protein product is CSVGPEAFF.

A few counts support this clone. V gene TRBV2 combines with J gene TRBJ1-4; D unclear. This CDR3 has 14 amino acids. The V gene's germline CDR1 is SNHLY and CDR2 FYNNEI. V was trimmed by 7 bases and J by 6 bases, leaving 15 bases between them. Here the CDR3 reads CASKAGLMDEKLFF. The CDR3 DNA reads TGTGCCAGCAAGGCCGGCCTTATGGATGAAAAACTGTTTTTT. Full variable domain (outside the CDR3, taken from reference TRBV2 and TRBJ1-4): EPEVTQTPSHQVTQMGQEVILRCVPISNHLYFYWYRQILGQKVEFLVSFYNNEISEKSEIFDDQFSVERPDGSNFTLKIRSTKLEDSAMYFCASKAGLMDEKLFFGSGTQLSVL.

V usage is TRBV7-8 and J usage is TRBJ2-3, with D tentatively TRBD2 (6 bases). The germline gives CDR1 SGHVS, CDR2 FQNEAQ. The V end was cut by 5 bases, the J end by 6 bases, with 15 bases between. The CDR3 is made up of 14 amino acids. The CDR3 here is CASSPDPRGDTQYF. DNA of the CDR3: TGTGCCAGCAGCCCGGATCCTCGGGGGGATACGCAGTATTTT. Full variable domain (rest looked up from reference TRBV7-8 and TRBJ2-3): GAGVSQSPRYKVAKRGQDVALRCDPISGHVSLFWYQQALGQGPEFLTYFQNEAQLDKSGLPSDRFFAERPEGSVSTLKIQRTQQEDSAVYLCASSPDPRGDTQYFGPGTRLTVL.

This clone has more than one count but fewer than ten. The chain combines TRBV18 with TRBJ1-5, with 7 positions matching TRBD1. The germline V gene encodes CDR1 KGHSH and CDR2 LQKENI. With 3 bases clipped from V and 7 bases from J, the junction kept 12 bases outside the gene matches. The CDR3 totals 16 residues. The CDR3 bases are TGTGCCAGCTCACCGTCTGGGAGACAGGGCGTACAGCCCCAGCATTTT. It yields the protein CASSPSGRQGVQPQHF.

The chain combines TRBV5-1 with TRBJ2-1, with a tentative D call TRBD2 (7 bases). The V and J ends lost 0 bases and 10 bases respectively, with 17 bases between them. Germline V gives CDR1 SGHRS, CDR2 YFSETQ. The CDR3 consists of 15 residues. Here the CDR3 reads CASSLAWGGLNEQFF. DNA for the CDR3: TGCGCCAGCAGCTTGGCATGGGGGGGCCTAAACGAGCAGTTCTTC.

The CDR3 loop is CAIGARDSMYNEQFF. The CDR3 DNA reads as TGTGCCATCGGGGCCCGGGACTCGATGTACAATGAGCAGTTCTTC. The chain employs TRBV10-3 and TRBJ2-1; D may be TRBD2 (6 bases). The V end lost 8 bases, the J end lost 4 bases, and 18 bases lay between the germline ends. Germline CDR1 ENHRY, CDR2 SYGVKD. The CDR3 sequence is 15 residues long.

The CDR3: CASSLSRYEQYF. The CDR3 coding sequence is TGTGCCAGCAGTTTATCCCGATACGAGCAGTACTTC. The chain is built from TRBV12-3 or TRBV12-4 and TRBJ2-7; D is uncertain. The CDR3 sequence is 12 residues long. V was clipped by 2 bases and J by 4 bases, with 6 bases between them.

This chain joins TRBV4-1 and TRBJ1-4; 12 bases agree with TRBD1. Germline V CDR1 and CDR2: MGHRA, YSYEKL. CDR3 length: 15 residues. The J segment lost 8 bases and the V segment lost 4 bases, leaving 5 bases of the junction unmatched. The CDR3 is CASSLSGTGGEKLFF. The CDR3 DNA reads TGCGCCAGCAGCCTCTCCGGGACAGGGGGCGAAAAACTGTTTTTT.

This clone was seen just once. The chain combines TRBV7-2 with TRBJ2-5, with 12 bases aligning to TRBD2. From germline, CDR1 is SGHTA and CDR2 FQGNSA. Losses at the gene ends were 1 base for V and 4 bases for J; bases not matched to a gene: 10. The CDR3 has 18 amino acids. CDR3 sequence: CASSLVGLAGGIGETQYF. Here the CDR3 DNA reads TGTGCCAGCAGCTTAGTGGGTCTAGCGGGAGGGATCGGAGAGACCCAGTACTTC.

This clone was detected once. The V and J genes are TRBV27 and TRBJ1-5; 8 bases are a match to TRBD1. CDR1 MNHEY and CDR2 SMNVEV come from the germline V gene (reference sequence). This CDR3 is built from 15 residues. V was clipped by 5 bases and J by 3 bases; unmatched bases: 6. The CDR3 protein is CASSRRQGHNQPQHF. CDR3 bases: TGTGCCAGCAGTCGTCGACAGGGGCACAATCAGCCCCAGCATTTT.

The V call is TRBV19, the J call TRBJ2-7; 7 nucleotides match TRBD2. Germline V gives CDR1 LNHDA, CDR2 SQIVND (reference sequence). After removal of 5 bases from V and 9 bases from J, the junction contained 7 bases not matched to a gene. The CDR3 is 12 amino acids. This CDR3 is CASSVLSGAQYF. In nucleotides, the CDR3 is TGTGCCAGTAGTGTACTGAGCGGGGCGCAGTACTTC.

The rearrangement links TRBV5-6 to TRBJ1-2; a possible D gene is TRBD1 (5 bases). The CDR3 has 15 residues. Germline loops: CDR1 SGHDT, CDR2 YYEEEE. The ends were cut back, 1 base at V and 5 bases at J, with 15 bases in the middle. CDR3: CASSLLDLGEYGYTF. In nucleotides, the CDR3 is TGTGCCAGCAGCTTGTTGGATCTGGGGGAGTATGGCTACACCTTC.

V usage is TRBV7-2 and J usage is TRBJ1-2, with 8 positions matching TRBD1. Germline CDR1 reads SGHTA; CDR2 reads FQGNSA. This CDR3 comprises 14 residues. The J segment lost 4 bases and the V segment lost 5 bases, leaving 6 bases of the junction unmatched. The CDR3 sequence is CASSVDRGPYGYTF. The CDR3 DNA follows: TGTGCCAGCAGCGTAGACAGGGGCCCCTATGGCTACACCTTC.

CDR3 residues: CASSLRLGRAGSNEQFF. In DNA form, the CDR3 reads TGTGCCAGCAGCTTAAGGTTGGGCAGGGCAGGATCCAATGAGCAGTTCTTC. The rearrangement joins TRBV7-6 to TRBJ2-1; tentatively, D is TRBD1 (5 bases). Deletions cut 2 bases from V and 6 bases from J, with 20 bases between. Germline V CDR1 and CDR2: SGHVS, FNYEAQ. CDR3 size: 17 residues. Based on the CDR3 plus reference TRBV7-6 and TRBJ2-1, the full variable domain is GAGVSQSPRYKVTKRGQDVALRCDPISGHVSLYWYRQALGQGPEFLTYFNYEAQQDKSGLPNDRFSAERPEGSISTLTIQRTEQRDSAMYRCASSLRLGRAGSNEQFFGPGTRLTVL.

The gene calls are TRBV7-6 and TRBJ2-7; D is undetermined. Trimming removed 5 bases from V and 6 bases from J, with 23 bases in between. The CDR3 contains 16 residues. Germline CDR1 reads SGHVS; CDR2 reads FNYEAQ. The CDR3: CASSPERVAEPFEQYF. The DNA of the CDR3 is TGTGCCAGCAGCCCCGAGAGAGTAGCTGAACCCTTCGAGCAGTACTTC.